This T cell receptor (beta chain) was sequenced in a study of blood T cells in healthy people across ages. Study-level points and caveats: While age rose, TCR beta diversity per million T cells dropped in a roughly linear way. The donors' CMV status was not determined, possibly confounding changes in expanded clonotypes.

The authors isolated at least 6 million PBMCs per sample. This CDR3 contains 14 residues. Combining a sample-barcoded 5' primer with a J-beta primer mix, a second PCR ran for roughly 7 to 12 cycles. The template-switch adaptor was a 5' adaptor with 12 random nucleotides. It tagged each cDNA molecule. TCRdb re-derived calls from the 5' RACE reads in MiXCR, one entry per CDR3 protein. This sample has about 640,000 distinct CDR3 sequences, with roughly 50% found just once. This clonotype was found once. Its cognate antigen is unknown. A read error may produce the germline difference seen at one junction end.

The specimen was blood. This sequence originates from a man aged 55 to 70 in good health. V usage is TRBV12-3 or TRBV12-4 and J usage is TRBJ2-7; 9 bases align to TRBD1. CDR3 bases: TGTACCAGCAGGGGGACAGGGACAACCTACGAGCAGTACTTC. Encoded protein: CTSRGTGTTYEQYF.